In its sample, the clone carrying this T cell receptor (beta chain) was seen many times. The authors built TCR beta libraries using iRepertoire HTBI primers and Arm-PCR of CDR3 regions. TCRdb itself ran the multiplex PCR reads through MiXCR, one entry per CDR3 protein. The sample holds about 300,000 distinct CDR3 sequences; more than 15% are singletons and the top ten take about two fifths. Documented time point: newly diagnosed GD, antithyroid drugs for less than 3 months. Extracted PBMC RNA gave rise to the TCR library. This sample was included in a study of regulatory T cells in long-lasting Graves disease. The CDR3 sequence is 13 residues long. The V gene lost 5 bases and the J gene lost 6 bases, with 11 bases spanning the gap. Looked up from germline, CDR1 is SGHAT and CDR2 is FQNNGV.

The rearrangement uses TRBV11-2 and TRBJ1-5; the D is unclear. The sample in question was peripheral blood mononuclear cells (PBMCs), obtained at new diagnosis, from a patient treated with antithyroid drugs. The clonotype was recovered from a female donor with Graves disease. The CDR3 DNA follows: TGTGCCAGCAGCCCCGACTGGGGTCAGCCCCAGCATTTT. It is translated as CASSPDWGQPQHF.